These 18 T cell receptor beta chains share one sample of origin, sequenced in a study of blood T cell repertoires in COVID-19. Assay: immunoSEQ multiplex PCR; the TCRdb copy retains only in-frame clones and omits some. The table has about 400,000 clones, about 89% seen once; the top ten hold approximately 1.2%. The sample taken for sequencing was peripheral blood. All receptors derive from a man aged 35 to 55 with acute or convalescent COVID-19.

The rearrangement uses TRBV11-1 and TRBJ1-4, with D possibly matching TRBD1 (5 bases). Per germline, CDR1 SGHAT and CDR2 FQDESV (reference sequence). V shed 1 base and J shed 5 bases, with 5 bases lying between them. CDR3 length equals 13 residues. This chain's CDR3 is CASSLGQNEKLFF. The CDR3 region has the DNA TGTGCCAGCAGCTTAGGACAGAATGAAAAACTGTTTTTT.

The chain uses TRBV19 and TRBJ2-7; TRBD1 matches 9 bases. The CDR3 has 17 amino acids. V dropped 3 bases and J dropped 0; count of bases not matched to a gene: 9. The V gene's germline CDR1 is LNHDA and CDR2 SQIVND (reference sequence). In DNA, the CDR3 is TGTGCCAGTAGTATCGCGCTACCGGGACAGGGCTCCTACGAGCAGTACTTC. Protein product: CASSIALPGQGSYEQYF.

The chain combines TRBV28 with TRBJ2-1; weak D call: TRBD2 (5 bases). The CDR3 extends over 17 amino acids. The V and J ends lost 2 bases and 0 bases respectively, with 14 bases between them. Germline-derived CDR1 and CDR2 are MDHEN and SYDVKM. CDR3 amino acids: CASSLVGVGSSYNEQFF. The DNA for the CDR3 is TGTGCCAGCAGTTTAGTCGGTGTGGGGAGCTCCTACAATGAGCAGTTCTTC.

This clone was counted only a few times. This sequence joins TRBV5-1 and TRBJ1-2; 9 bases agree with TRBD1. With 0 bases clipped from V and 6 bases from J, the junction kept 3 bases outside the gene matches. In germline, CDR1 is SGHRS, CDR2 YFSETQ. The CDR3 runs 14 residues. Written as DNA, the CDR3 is TGCGCCAGCAGCTTGGAGGGACAGGGCGATGGCTACACCTTC. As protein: CASSLEGQGDGYTF.

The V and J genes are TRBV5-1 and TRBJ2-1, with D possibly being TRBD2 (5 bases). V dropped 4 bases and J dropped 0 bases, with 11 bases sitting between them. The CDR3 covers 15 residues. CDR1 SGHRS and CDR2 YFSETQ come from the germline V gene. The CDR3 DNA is TGCGCCAGCAGCGACGGAGGTAGCTCCTACAATGAGCAGTTCTTC. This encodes CASSDGGSSYNEQFF.

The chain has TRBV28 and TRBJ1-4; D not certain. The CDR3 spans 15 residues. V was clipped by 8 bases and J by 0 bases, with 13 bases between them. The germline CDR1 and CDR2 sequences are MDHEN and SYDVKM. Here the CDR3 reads CASCTNSPTNEKLFF. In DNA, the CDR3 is TGTGCCAGCTGCACTAACTCCCCAACTAATGAAAAACTGTTTTTT.

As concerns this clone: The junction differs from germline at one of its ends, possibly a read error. CDR3 sequence: CAGSRPQYGGIYEQYF. In nucleotides, the CDR3 is TGTGCCGGCAGTCGACCCCAGTACGGGGGGATCTACGAGCAGTACTTC. The chain recombines TRBV28 with TRBJ2-7; 7 bases agree with TRBD2. This CDR3 comprises 16 residues. Germline V gene data show CDR1 as MDHEN and CDR2 as SYDVKM.

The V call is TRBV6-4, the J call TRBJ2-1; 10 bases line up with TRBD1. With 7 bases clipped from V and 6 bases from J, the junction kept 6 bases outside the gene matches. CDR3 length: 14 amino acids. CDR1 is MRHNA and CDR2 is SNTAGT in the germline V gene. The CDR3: CASISGTGANEQFF. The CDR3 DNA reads TGTGCCAGCATATCCGGGACAGGGGCCAATGAGCAGTTCTTC.

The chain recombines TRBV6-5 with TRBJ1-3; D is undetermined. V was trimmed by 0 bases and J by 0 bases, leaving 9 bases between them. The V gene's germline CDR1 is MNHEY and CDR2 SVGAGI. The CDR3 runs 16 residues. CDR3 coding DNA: TGTGCCAGCAGTTACTCATCCGGGAGCTCTGGAAACACCATATATTTT. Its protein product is CASSYSSGSSGNTIYF.

The CDR3 loop reads CASSVGQGNNYEQYF. Written as DNA, the CDR3 is TGTGCCAGCAGCGTAGGACAGGGGAATAACTACGAGCAGTACTTC. The rearrangement links TRBV9 to TRBJ2-7, with TRBD1 matching 8 bases. This CDR3 region has 15 residues. Germline assignment: CDR1 SGDLS and CDR2 YYNGEE. Trimming took 0 bases from V and 3 from J; bases not matched to a gene: 5.

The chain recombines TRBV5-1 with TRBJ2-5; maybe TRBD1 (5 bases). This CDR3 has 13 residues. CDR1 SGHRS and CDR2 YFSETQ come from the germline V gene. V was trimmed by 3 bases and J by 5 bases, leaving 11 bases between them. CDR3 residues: CASSSRVEETQYF. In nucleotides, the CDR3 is TGCGCCAGCAGCTCCAGGGTGGAGGAGACCCAGTACTTC.

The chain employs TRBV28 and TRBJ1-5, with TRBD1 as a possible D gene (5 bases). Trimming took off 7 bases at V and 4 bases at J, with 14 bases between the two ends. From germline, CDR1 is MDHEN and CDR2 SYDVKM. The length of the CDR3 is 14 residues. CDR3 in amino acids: CASTPGTRNQPQHF. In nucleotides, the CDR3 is TGTGCCAGCACACCCGGGACTAGAAATCAGCCCCAGCATTTT.

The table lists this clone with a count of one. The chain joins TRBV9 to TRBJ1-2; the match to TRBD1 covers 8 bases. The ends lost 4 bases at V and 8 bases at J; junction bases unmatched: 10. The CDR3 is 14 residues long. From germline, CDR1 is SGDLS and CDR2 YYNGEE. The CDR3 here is CASSLRTGSVGYTF. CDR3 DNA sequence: TGTGCCAGCAGCTTACGGACAGGGTCGGTGGGCTACACCTTC.

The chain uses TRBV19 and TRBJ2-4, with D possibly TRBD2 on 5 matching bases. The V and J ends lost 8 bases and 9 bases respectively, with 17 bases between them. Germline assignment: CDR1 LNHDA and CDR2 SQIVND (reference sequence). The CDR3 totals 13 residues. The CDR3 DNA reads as TGTGCCAGTGCCCGGGAAGAGGTCGGCATTCAGTACTTC. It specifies CASAREEVGIQYF.

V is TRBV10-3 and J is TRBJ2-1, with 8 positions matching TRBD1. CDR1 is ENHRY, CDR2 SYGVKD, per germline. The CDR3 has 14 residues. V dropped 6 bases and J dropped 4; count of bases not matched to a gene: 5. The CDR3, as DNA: TGTGCCATCAGAGGGGACAGGACGTACAATGAGCAGTTCTTC. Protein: CAIRGDRTYNEQFF.

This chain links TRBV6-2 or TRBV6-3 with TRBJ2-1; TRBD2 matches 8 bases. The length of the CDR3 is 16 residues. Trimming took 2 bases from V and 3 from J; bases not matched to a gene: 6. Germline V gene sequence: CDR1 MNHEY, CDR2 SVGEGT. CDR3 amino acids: CASSYNLRGDYNEQFF. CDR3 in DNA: TGTGCCAGCAGTTACAACTTGCGGGGGGACTACAATGAGCAGTTCTTC.

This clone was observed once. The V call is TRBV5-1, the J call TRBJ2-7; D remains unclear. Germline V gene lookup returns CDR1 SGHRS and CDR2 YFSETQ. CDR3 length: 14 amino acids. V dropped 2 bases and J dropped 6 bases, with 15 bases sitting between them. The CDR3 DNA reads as TGCGCCAGCAGCTTCGAGATCACCCCCGGCGAGCAGTACTTC. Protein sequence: CASSFEITPGEQYF. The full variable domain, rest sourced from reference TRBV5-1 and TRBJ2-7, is KAGVTQTPRYLIKTRGQQVTLSCSPISGHRSVSWYQQTPGQGLQFLFEYFSETQRNKGNFPGRFSGRQFSNSRSEMNVSTLELGDSALYLCASSFEITPGEQYFGPGTRLTVT.

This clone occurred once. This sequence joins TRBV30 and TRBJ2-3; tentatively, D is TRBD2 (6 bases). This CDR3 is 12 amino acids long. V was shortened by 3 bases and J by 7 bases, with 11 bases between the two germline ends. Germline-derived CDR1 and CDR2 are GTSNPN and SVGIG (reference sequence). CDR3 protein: CAWSDGGYTQYF. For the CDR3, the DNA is TGTGCCTGGAGCGACGGAGGGTATACGCAGTATTTT.